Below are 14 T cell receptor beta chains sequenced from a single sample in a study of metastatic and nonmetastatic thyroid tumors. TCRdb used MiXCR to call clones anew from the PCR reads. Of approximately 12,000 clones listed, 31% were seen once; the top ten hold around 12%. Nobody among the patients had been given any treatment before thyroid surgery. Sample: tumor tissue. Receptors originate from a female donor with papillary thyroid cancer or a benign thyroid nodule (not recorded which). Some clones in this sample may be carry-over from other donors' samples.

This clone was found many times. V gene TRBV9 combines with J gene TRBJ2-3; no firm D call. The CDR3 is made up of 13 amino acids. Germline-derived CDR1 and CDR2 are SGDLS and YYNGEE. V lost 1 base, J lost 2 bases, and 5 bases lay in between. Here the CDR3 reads CASSVLDTDTQYF. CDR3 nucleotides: TGTGCCAGCAGCGTACTCGACACAGATACGCAGTATTTT.

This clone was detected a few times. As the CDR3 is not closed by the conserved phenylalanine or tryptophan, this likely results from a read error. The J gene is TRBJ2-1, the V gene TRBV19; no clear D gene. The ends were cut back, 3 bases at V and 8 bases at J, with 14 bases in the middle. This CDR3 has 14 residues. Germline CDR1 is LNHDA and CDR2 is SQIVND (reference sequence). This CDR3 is CASSIIPTRDEQFL. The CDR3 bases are TGTGCCAGTAGTATTATCCCGACACGGGATGAGCAGTTCTTA.

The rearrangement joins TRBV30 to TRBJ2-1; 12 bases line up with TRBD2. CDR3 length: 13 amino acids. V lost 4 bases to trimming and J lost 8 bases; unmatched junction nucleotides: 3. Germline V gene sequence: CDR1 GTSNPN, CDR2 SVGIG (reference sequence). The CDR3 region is CAWTSGGGYEQFF. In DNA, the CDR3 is TGTGCCTGGACTAGCGGGGGGGGATATGAGCAGTTCTTC.

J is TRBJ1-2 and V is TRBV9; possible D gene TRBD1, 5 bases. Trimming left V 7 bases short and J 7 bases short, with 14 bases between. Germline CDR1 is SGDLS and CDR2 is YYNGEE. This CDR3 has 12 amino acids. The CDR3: CASGAGTFGYTF. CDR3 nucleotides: TGTGCCAGCGGGGCAGGGACTTTTGGCTACACCTTC.

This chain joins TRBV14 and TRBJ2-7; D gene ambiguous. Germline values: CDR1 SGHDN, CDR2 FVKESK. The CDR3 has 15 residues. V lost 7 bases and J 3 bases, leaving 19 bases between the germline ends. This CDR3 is CASNPTGSQRYEQYF. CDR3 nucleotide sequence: TGTGCCAGCAATCCGACCGGGTCCCAGCGCTACGAGCAGTACTTC.

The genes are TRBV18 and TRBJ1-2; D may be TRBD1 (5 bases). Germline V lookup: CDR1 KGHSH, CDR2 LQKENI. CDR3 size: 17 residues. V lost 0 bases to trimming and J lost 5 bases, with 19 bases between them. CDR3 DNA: TGTGCCAGCTCACCACCAGACGGCATCGGGGCCCCATATGGCTACACCTTC. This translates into CASSPPDGIGAPYGYTF.

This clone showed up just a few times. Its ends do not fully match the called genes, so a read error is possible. The DNA for the CDR3 is TGTGCCAGCAAACAGGGACGCTCTGTAAACACCATATATTTT. It codes for CASKQGRSVNTIYF. The chain carries TRBV6-1 and TRBJ1-3; D is perhaps TRBD1 (6 bases). The germline V gene has CDR1 MNHNS and CDR2 SASEGT. The CDR3 spans 14 residues.

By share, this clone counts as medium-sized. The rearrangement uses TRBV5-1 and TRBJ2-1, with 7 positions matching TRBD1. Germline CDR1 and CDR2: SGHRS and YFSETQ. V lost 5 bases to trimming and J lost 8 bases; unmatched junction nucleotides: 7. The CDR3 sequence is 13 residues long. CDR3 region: CASRPYTGDEQFF. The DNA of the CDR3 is TGCGCCAGCAGACCGTATACAGGGGATGAGCAGTTCTTC.

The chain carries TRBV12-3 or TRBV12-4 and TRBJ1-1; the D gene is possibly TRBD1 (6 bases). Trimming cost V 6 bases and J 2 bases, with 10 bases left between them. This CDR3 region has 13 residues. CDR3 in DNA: TGTGCCAGCAGATTACAGGGTAACACTGAAGCTTTCTTT. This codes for CASRLQGNTEAFF.

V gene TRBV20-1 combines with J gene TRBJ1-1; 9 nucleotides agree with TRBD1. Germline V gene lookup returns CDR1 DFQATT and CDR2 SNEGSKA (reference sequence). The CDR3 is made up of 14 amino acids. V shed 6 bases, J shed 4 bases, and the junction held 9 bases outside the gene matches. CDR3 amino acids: CSAGDRVFGTEAFF. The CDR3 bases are TGCAGTGCAGGGGACAGGGTCTTTGGCACTGAAGCTTTCTTT.

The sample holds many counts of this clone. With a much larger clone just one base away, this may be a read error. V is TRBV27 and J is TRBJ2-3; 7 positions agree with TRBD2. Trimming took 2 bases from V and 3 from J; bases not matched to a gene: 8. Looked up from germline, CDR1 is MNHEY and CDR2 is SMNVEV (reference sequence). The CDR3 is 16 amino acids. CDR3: CASSLQGLVGTDTQYF. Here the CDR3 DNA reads TGTGCCAGCAGTTTACAAGGACTAGTGGGGACAGATACGCAGTATTTT.

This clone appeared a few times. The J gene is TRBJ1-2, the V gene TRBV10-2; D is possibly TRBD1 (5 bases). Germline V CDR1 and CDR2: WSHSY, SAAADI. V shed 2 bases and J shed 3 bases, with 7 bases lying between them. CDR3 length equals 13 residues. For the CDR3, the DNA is TGCGCCAGCAGTGAGGAAGGGGACTATGGCTACACCTTC. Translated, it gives CASSEEGDYGYTF.

CDR3 region: CASRNRQINQPQHF. The DNA of the CDR3 is TGTGCCAGCAGGAATCGACAGATCAATCAGCCCCAGCATTTT. V and J are TRBV6-1 and TRBJ1-5, with D possibly being TRBD1 (5 bases). There are 14 residues in the CDR3. Germline V CDR1 and CDR2: MNHNS, SASEGT. V was trimmed by 6 bases and J by 3 bases, leaving 12 bases between them.

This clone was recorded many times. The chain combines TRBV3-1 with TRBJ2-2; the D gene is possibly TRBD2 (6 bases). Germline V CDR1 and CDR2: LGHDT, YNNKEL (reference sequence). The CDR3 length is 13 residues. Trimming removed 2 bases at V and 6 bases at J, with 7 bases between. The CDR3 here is CASSQPGAGELFF. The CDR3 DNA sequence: TGTGCCAGCAGCCAACCGGGAGCCGGGGAGCTGTTTTTT. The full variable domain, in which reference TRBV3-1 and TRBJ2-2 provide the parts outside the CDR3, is DTAVSQTPKYLVTQMGNDKSIKCEQNLGHDTMYWYKQDSKKFLKIMFSYNNKELIINETVPNRFSPKSPDKAHLNLHINSLELGDSAVYFCASSQPGAGELFFGEGSRLTVL.